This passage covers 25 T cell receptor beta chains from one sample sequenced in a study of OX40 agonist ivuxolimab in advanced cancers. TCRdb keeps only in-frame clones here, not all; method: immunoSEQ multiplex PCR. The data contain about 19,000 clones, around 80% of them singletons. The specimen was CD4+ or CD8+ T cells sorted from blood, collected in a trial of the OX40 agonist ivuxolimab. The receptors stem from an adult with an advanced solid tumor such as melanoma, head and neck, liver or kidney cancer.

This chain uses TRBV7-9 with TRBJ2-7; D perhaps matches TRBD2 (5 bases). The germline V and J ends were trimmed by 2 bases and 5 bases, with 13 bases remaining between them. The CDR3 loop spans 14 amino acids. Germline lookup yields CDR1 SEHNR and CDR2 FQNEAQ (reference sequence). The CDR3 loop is CASSLRSRGDEQYF. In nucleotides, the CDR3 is TGTGCCAGCAGCTTACGATCTCGGGGTGACGAGCAGTACTTC.

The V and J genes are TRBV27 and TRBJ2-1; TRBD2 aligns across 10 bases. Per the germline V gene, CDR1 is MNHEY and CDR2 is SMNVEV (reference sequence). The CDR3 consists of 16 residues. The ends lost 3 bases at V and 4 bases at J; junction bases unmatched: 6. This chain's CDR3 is CASSFSGGEKYNEQFF. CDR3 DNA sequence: TGTGCCAGCAGTTTCAGCGGGGGGGAGAAATACAATGAGCAGTTCTTC.

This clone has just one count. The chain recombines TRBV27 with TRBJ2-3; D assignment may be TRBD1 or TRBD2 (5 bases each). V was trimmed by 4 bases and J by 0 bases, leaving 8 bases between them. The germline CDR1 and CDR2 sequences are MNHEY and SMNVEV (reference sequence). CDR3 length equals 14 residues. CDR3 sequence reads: CASSSRDSTDTQYF. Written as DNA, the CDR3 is TGTGCCAGCAGTTCCCGGGACAGCACAGATACGCAGTATTTT.

CDR3 region: CASSVGLAGGPYNEQFF. The CDR3 bases are TGTGCCAGCAGCGTAGGGTTAGCGGGAGGGCCCTACAATGAGCAGTTCTTC. V is TRBV9 and J is TRBJ2-1; 11 bases map to TRBD2. The germline CDR1 and CDR2 sequences are SGDLS and YYNGEE. V lost 0 bases, J lost 2 bases, and 4 bases stayed unmatched. CDR3 length: 17 residues. Full variable domain (outside the CDR3, taken from reference TRBV9 and TRBJ2-1): DSGVTQTPKHLITATGQRVTLRCSPRSGDLSVYWYQQSLDQGLQFLIQYYNGEERAKGNILERFSAQQFPDLHSELNLSSLELGDSALYFCASSVGLAGGPYNEQFFGPGTRLTVL.

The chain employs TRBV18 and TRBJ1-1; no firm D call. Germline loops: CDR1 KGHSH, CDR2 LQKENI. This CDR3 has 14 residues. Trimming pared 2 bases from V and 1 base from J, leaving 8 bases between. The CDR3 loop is CASSPGRANTEAFF. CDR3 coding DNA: TGTGCCAGCTCACCAGGGAGGGCGAACACTGAAGCTTTCTTT.

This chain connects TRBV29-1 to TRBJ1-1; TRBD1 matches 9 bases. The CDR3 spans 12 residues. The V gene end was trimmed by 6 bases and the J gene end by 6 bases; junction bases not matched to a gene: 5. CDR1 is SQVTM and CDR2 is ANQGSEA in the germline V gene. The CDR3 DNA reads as TGCAGCGTACTAGGGACAGGGCCTGAAGCTTTCTTT. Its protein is CSVLGTGPEAFF.

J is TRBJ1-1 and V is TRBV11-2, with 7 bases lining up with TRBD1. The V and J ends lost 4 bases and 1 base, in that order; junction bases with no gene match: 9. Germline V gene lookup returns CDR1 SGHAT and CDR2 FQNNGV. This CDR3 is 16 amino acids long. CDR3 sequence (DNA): TGTGCCAGCAGCTCGCAGGGGGGAATATGGAACACTGAAGCTTTCTTT. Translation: CASSSQGGIWNTEAFF.

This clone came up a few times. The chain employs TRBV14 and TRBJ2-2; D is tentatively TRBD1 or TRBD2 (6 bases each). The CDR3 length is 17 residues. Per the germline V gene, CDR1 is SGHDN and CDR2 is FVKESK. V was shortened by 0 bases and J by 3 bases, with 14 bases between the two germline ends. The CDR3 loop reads CASSQDSTGAYTGELFF. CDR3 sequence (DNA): TGTGCCAGCAGCCAAGATAGTACGGGGGCGTACACCGGGGAGCTGTTTTTT. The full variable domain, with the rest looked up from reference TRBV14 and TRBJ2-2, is EAGVTQFPSHSVIEKGQTVTLRCDPISGHDNLYWYRRVMGKEIKFLLHFVKESKQDESGMPNNRFLAERTGGTYSTLKVQPAELEDSGVYFCASSQDSTGAYTGELFFGEGSRLTVL.

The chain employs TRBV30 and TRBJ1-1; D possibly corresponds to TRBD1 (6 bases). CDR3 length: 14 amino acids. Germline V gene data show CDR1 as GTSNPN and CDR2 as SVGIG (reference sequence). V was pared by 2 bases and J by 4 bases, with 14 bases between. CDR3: CAWSFTGMGTEAFF. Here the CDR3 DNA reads TGTGCCTGGAGTTTCACAGGGATGGGCACTGAAGCTTTCTTT.

The CDR3 loop is CASSIGAAYGYTF. CDR3 sequence (DNA): TGTGCCAGTAGTATAGGGGCAGCGTATGGCTACACCTTC. V gene TRBV19 combines with J gene TRBJ1-2, with D unresolved. The CDR3 loop spans 13 amino acids. From germline, CDR1 is LNHDA and CDR2 SQIVND (reference sequence). V dropped 1 base and J dropped 5 bases, with 8 bases sitting between them. The full variable domain, with the rest looked up from reference TRBV19 and TRBJ1-2, is DGGITQSPKYLFRKEGQNVTLSCEQNLNHDAMYWYRQDPGQGLRLIYYSQIVNDFQKGDIAEGYSVSREKKESFPLTVTSAQKNPTAFYLCASSIGAAYGYTFGSGTRLTVV.

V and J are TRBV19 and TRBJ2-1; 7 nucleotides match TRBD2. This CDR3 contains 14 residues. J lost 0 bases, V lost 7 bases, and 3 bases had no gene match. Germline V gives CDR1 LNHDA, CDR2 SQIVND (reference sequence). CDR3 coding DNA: TGTGCCAGTATCCCGGGGGGCTCCTACAATGAGCAGTTCTTC. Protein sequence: CASIPGGSYNEQFF.

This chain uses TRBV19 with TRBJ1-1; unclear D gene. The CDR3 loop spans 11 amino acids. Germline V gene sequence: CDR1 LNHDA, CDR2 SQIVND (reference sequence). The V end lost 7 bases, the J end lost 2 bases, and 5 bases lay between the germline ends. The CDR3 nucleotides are TGTGCCAGTATTAAAAACACTGAAGCTTTCTTT. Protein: CASIKNTEAFF. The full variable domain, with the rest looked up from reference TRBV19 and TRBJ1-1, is DGGITQSPKYLFRKEGQNVTLSCEQNLNHDAMYWYRQDPGQGLRLIYYSQIVNDFQKGDIAEGYSVSREKKESFPLTVTSAQKNPTAFYLCASIKNTEAFFGQGTRLTVV.

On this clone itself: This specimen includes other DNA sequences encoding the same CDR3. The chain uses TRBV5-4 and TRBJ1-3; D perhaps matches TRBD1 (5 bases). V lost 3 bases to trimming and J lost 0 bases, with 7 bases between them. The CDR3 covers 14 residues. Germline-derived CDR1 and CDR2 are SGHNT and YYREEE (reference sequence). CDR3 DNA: TGTGCCAGCAGCTGGGGCCGCTCTGGAAACACCATATATTTT. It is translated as CASSWGRSGNTIYF. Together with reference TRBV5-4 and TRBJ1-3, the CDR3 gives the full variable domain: ETGVTQSPTHLIKTRGQQVTLRCSSQSGHNTVSWYQQALGQGPQFIFQYYREEENGRGNFPPRFSGLQFPNYSSELNVNALELDDSALYLCASSWGRSGNTIYFGEGSWLTVV.

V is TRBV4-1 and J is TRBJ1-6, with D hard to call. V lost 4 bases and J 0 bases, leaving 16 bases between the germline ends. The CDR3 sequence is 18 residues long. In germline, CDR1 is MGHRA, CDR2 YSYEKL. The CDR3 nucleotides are TGCGCCAGCAGCCCCACCGACCCAGCGAGCTCCTATAATTCACCCCTCCACTTT. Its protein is CASSPTDPASSYNSPLHF.

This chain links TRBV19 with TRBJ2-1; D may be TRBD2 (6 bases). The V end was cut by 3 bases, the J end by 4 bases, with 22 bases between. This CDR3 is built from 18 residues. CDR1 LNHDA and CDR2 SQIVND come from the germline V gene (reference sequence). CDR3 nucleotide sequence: TGTGCCAGTAGTATGGGGCAGGCCAGGTTCCGGGGGTACAATGAGCAGTTCTTC. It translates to CASSMGQARFRGYNEQFF.

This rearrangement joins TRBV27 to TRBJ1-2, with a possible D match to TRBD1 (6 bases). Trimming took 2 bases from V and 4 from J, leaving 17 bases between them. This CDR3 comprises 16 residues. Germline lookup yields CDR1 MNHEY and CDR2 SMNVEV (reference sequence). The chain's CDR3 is CASSLGRGGSFYGYTF. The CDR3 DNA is TGTGCCAGCAGTTTAGGGCGGGGGGGCTCCTTCTATGGCTACACCTTC.

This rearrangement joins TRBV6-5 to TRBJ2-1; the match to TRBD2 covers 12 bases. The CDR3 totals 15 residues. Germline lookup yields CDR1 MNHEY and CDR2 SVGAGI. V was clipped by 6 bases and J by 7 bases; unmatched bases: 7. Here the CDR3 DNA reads TGTGCCAGCAGACGGACTAGCGGGAACTTTAATGAGCAGTTCTTC. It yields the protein CASRRTSGNFNEQFF.

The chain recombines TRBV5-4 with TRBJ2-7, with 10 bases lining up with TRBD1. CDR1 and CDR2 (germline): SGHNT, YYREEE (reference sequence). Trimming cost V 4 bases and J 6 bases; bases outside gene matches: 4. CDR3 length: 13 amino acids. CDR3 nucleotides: TGTGCCAGCAGCCCCTGGACAGGGGGCGAGCAGTACTTC. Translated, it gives CASSPWTGGEQYF.

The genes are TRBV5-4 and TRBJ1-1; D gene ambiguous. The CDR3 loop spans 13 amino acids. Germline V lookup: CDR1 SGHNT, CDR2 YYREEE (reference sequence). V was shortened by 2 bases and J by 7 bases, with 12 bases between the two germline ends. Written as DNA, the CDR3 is TGTGCCAGCAGCTTCAACCCCTTATTTGAAGCTTTCTTT. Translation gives CASSFNPLFEAFF.

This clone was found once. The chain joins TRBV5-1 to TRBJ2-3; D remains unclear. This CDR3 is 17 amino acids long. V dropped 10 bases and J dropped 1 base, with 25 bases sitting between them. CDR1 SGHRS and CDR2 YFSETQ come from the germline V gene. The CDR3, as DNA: TGCGCCTCAGCAGATCTAGGCCCCGGTTCGGGCACAGATACGCAGTATTTT. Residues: CASADLGPGSGTDTQYF.

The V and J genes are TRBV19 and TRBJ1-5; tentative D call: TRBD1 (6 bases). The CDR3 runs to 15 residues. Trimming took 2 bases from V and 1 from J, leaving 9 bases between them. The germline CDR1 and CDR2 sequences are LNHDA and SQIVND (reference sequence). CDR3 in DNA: TGTGCCAGTAGTATAATGGGACAAAGCAATCAGCCCCAGCATTTT. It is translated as CASSIMGQSNQPQHF.

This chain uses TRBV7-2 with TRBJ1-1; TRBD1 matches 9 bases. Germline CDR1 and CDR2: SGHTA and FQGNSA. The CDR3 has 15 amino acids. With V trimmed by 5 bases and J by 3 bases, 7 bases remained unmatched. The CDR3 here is CASSPLQGADTEAFF. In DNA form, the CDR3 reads TGTGCCAGCAGCCCGCTACAGGGGGCTGACACTGAAGCTTTCTTT.

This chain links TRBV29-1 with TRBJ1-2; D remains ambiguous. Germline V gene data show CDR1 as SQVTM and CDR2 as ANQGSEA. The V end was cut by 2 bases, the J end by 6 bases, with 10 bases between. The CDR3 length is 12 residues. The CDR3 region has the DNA TGCAGCGTTGAATTCAGGACGAATGGCTACACCTTC. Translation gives CSVEFRTNGYTF.

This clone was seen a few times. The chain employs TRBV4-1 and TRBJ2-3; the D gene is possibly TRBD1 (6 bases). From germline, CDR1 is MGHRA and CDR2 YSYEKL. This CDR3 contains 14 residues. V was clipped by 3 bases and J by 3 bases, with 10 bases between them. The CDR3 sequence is CASSQPQGTDTQYF. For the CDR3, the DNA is TGCGCCAGCAGCCAGCCTCAGGGGACAGATACGCAGTATTTT.

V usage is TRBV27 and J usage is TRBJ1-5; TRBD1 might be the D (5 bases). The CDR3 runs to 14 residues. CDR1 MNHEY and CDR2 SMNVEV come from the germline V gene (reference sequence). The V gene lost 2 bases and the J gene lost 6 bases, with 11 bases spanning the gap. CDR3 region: CASSLGGSGQPQHF. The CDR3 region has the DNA TGTGCCAGCAGTTTAGGGGGGTCCGGTCAGCCCCAGCATTTT.